This T cell receptor beta chain was documented in a study of blood T cell repertoires in COVID-19. Profiling relied on immunoSEQ multiplex PCR, and the TCRdb table lists in-frame clones only, not all of them. The sample holds roughly 220,000 clones; around 83% are singletons and the top ten take 1.3%. V was trimmed by 6 bases and J by 0 bases, leaving 12 bases between them. Germline-derived CDR1 and CDR2 are SGHRS and YFSETQ. CDR3 length: 15 residues. Sequencing input: PBMCs or T cells enriched from blood (not recorded which). The chain carries TRBV5-1 and TRBJ2-2; tentatively, D is TRBD1 (6 bases). This TCR derives from a woman aged 40 to 50 with acute COVID-19. Written as DNA, the CDR3 is TGCGCCAGCATGGGGGCCGTCCCGAACACCGGGGAGCTGTTTTTT. It translates to CASMGAVPNTGELFF.